These T cell receptor beta chains were read from a single sample in a study of cytomegalovirus exposure and HLA in healthy donors. Profiling relied on immunoSEQ multiplex PCR, and the TCRdb table lists in-frame clones only, not all of them. This table holds tens of thousands of clones. The sample consisted of PBMCs. The source of these receptors is a male donor in good health and CMV-seronegative. Each CDR3 is given with its conserved first and last residue. The D gene is left open where the match is weak.

cdr3_aa,cdr3_nt,j_call,d_call,v_call
CAISDGGGTDTQYF,TGTGCCATCAGTGACGGGGGAGGCACAGATACGCAGTATTTT,TRBJ2-3,NA,TRBV10-3
CASSIGARREQYF,TGTGCCAGTAGTATTGGGGCCCGTCGGGAGCAGTACTTC,TRBJ2-7,NA,TRBV19
CASSLGPQRGYNEQFF,TGTGCCAGCAGCTTAGGCCCACAAAGGGGGTACAATGAGCAGTTCTTC,TRBJ2-1,NA,TRBV11-3
CAWTSGTGIADTQYF,TGTGCCTGGACCTCCGGGACAGGGATTGCAGATACGCAGTATTTT,TRBJ2-3,TRBD1,TRBV30
CASSQTVVSRGDEQYF,TGCGCCAGCAGCCAAACGGTGGTGTCCCGGGGGGACGAGCAGTACTTC,TRBJ2-7,TRBD2,TRBV4-1
CASSPPGGDTQYF,TGTGCCAGCAGCCCGCCAGGGGGAGATACGCAGTATTTT,TRBJ2-3,TRBD1,TRBV7-3
CASSVGLAGTYEQYF,TGTGCCAGCAGCGTGGGACTAGCGGGCACCTACGAGCAGTACTTC,TRBJ2-7,TRBD2,TRBV9
CASTPGPNTEAFF,TGTGCCAGCACTCCAGGGCCTAACACTGAAGCTTTCTTT,TRBJ1-1,NA,TRBV2
CASSLLGALANEQYF,TGTGCCAGCAGCTTATTGGGCGCACTAGCTAACGAGCAGTACTTC,TRBJ2-7,NA,TRBV7-2
CASSLREGQGTEQYF,TGTGCCAGCAGTTTACGAGAGGGACAAGGGACCGAGCAGTACTTC,TRBJ2-7,NA,TRBV27
CASSSDRGLPQHF,TGTGCCAGTAGTAGTGACAGGGGGCTTCCCCAGCATTTT,TRBJ1-5,TRBD1,TRBV19
CARSSTHGGRSYNSPLHF,TGTGCCAGAAGCAGTACCCACGGGGGTCGCTCCTATAATTCACCCCTCCACTTT,TRBJ1-6,NA,TRBV5-3
CASSFTQLAGAAGAGELFF,TGTGCCAGCAGCTTTACTCAACTAGCGGGAGCGGCCGGGGCCGGGGAGCTGTTTTTT,TRBJ2-2,TRBD2,TRBV7-3
CASSYIGTSLYNEQFF,TGTGCCAGCAGCTACATTGGGACTAGCCTCTACAATGAGCAGTTCTTC,TRBJ2-1,TRBD2,TRBV7-2
CASSLVRTGDREQYF,TGTGCCAGCAGCTTAGTCCGGACAGGGGATCGCGAGCAGTACTTC,TRBJ2-7,TRBD1,TRBV7-9
CASSTRDRNTEAFF,TGTGCCAGCAGTACCCGGGACAGGAACACTGAAGCTTTCTTT,TRBJ1-1,TRBD1,TRBV2
CASSSVPRGRTYEQYF,TGTGCCAGCAGCTCCGTCCCAAGAGGCCGAACCTACGAGCAGTACTTC,TRBJ2-7,NA,TRBV7-9